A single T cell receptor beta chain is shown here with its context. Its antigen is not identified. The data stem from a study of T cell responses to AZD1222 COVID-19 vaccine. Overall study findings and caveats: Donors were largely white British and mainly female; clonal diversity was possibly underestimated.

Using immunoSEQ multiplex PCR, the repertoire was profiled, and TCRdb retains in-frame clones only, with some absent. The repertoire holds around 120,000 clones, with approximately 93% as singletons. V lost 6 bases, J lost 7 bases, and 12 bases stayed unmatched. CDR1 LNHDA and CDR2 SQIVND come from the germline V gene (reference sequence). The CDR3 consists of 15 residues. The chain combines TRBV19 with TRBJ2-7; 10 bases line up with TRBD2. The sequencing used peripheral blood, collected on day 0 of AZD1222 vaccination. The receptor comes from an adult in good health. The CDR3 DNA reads TGTGCCAGTAGGGGAACTAGCGGGGTGGTTGAGGAGCAGTACTTC. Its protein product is CASRGTSGVVEEQYF.